This TCR beta chain was sequenced for a study of Graves' ophthalmopathy and Graves' hyperthyroidism. Whole-study findings and limits: Among thyroid clonotypes expanded above 0.001 frequency, most also appeared in blood.

The V gene's germline CDR1 is SGHRS and CDR2 YFSETQ. The length of the CDR3 is 17 residues. If no ophthalmopathy appeared within 18 months of follow-up, hyperthyroidism was termed stable. Other autoimmune diseases, uncontrolled infections, pregnancy or lactation ruled patients out of participation. TCR beta CDR3 amplification used RNA transcripts. After a first-round RT-PCR with HTBI primers, a second-round multiplex PCR was run. TCRdb independently ran MiXCR on the multiplex PCR reads; one entry per CDR3 protein. This sample carries roughly 350,000 distinct CDR3 sequences, about 18% of them seen once, and the ten largest clones take about 2.4%. Note on this clonotype: Its specificity is not known. The junction shows a germline mismatch at one end, possibly a read error.

Sequencing was done on a sample of peripheral blood. This clonotype originated in an adult woman with stable Graves' hyperthyroidism. The genes are TRBV5-1 and TRBJ2-2; 13 bases map to TRBD2. The DNA of the CDR3 is TGCGCCAGCGGAATCTCGACTAGCGGGAGGAACACCAGGGAGCTGTTTTTT. Its translation: CASGISTSGRNTRELFF.